Shown below are 25 T cell receptor beta chains from a single sample sequenced in a study of shared clonotypes between healthy human individuals (dated by TCRdb to about 2020). Receptors were amplified or captured by the immunoSEQ multiplex PCR assay. Held by TCRdb, this immuneACCESS table contains in-frame sequences only and omits some clones. Under half of the omission traces to an unresolved V gene where checked; the cause of the rest is unknown. For this sample the table gives over 950,000 clones, of which approximately 80% were detected only once. 0.7% to 0.95% of the sample is in the top ten clones. Material: memory CD4+ T cells from PBMCs. What this sample's cell subset or site label stands for: CD45RA-negative fraction. The origin of the receptors is a man aged 18 to 29 in good health. Some clones in this sample may be carry-over from other donors' samples.

This chain connects TRBV7-2 to TRBJ2-5; 9 nucleotides match TRBD1. The J segment lost 7 bases and the V segment lost 1 base, leaving 10 bases of the junction unmatched. This CDR3 region has 16 residues. Germline V lookup: CDR1 SGHTA, CDR2 FQGNSA. The CDR3 nucleotides are TGTGCCAGCAGCTTAGTAGGGGCCGGGACAGGGACGACCCAGTACTTC. Its translation is CASSLVGAGTGTTQYF.

The rearrangement joins TRBV10-3 to TRBJ2-2; D is undetermined. The CDR3 is 15 amino acids. Trimming shortened V by 2 bases and J by 1 base, and 8 bases separated the two germline ends. Per the germline V gene, CDR1 is ENHRY and CDR2 is SYGVKD. Written as DNA, the CDR3 is TGTGCCATCAGTGAGGGGAAGGGGAACACCGGGGAGCTGTTTTTT. As protein: CAISEGKGNTGELFF.

This clone was counted a few times. The chain joins TRBV5-1 to TRBJ1-2; D unclear. Germline lookup yields CDR1 SGHRS and CDR2 YFSETQ. V lost 2 bases and J lost 4, with 12 bases in between. This CDR3 spans 14 amino acids. The CDR3 nucleotides read TGCGCCAGCAGCTTCAACCCGGACGGCTATGGCTACACCTTC. Translated: CASSFNPDGYGYTF.

This clone was seen a single time. The chain is built from TRBV5-5 and TRBJ1-2; 7 bases line up with TRBD1. Per the germline V gene, CDR1 is SGHKS and CDR2 is YYEKEE (reference sequence). This CDR3 has 17 residues. V lost 2 bases and J lost 8; bases outside the gene matches: 18. CDR3 sequence: CASSLTAEFDRARGYTF. The CDR3 DNA reads as TGTGCCAGCAGCTTAACAGCGGAATTCGACAGGGCACGAGGCTACACCTTC.

In this sample, this clone turned up a few times. The chain is built from TRBV7-8 and TRBJ2-2; 7 bases match TRBD2. Per the germline V gene, CDR1 is SGHVS and CDR2 is FQNEAQ. This CDR3 spans 14 amino acids. The junction had 11 bases not matched to a gene; V was cut back by 10 bases and J by 6 bases. The CDR3 DNA reads as TGTGCCAATCCTCGGGAGGCCGGTTCCGGGGAGCTGTTTTTT. This sequence encodes CANPREAGSGELFF.

The rearrangement uses TRBV11-2 and TRBJ2-3; maybe TRBD1 (5 bases). CDR1 is SGHAT and CDR2 is FQNNGV in the germline V gene. The CDR3 runs 13 residues. Trimming pared 4 bases from V and 6 bases from J, leaving 11 bases between. CDR3 protein: CASSYKGVDTQYF. The CDR3 nucleotides read TGTGCCAGCAGCTATAAAGGGGTGGATACGCAGTATTTT.

The chain is built from TRBV4-1 and TRBJ2-1; 14 bases are a match to TRBD2. This CDR3 contains 16 residues. Trimming took 2 bases from V and 10 from J; bases not matched to a gene: 7. Germline-derived CDR1 and CDR2 are MGHRA and YSYEKL. The CDR3 is CASSQFYGTSGGEQFF. The CDR3 nucleotides read TGCGCCAGCAGCCAATTCTACGGGACTAGCGGGGGAGAGCAGTTCTTC.

This chain connects TRBV27 to TRBJ2-3; TRBD2 agrees at 7 bases. V dropped 7 bases and J dropped 3; count of bases not matched to a gene: 10. CDR1 is MNHEY and CDR2 is SMNVEV in the germline V gene (reference sequence). The CDR3 length is 15 residues. This CDR3 is CASKVRGGSTDTQYF. CDR3 bases: TGTGCCAGCAAGGTGCGGGGCGGGAGTACAGATACGCAGTATTTT.

This rearrangement joins TRBV5-1 to TRBJ2-1; 7 positions agree with TRBD1. V lost 2 bases and J lost 4; bases outside the gene matches: 3. CDR3 length equals 14 residues. Per the germline V gene, CDR1 is SGHRS and CDR2 is YFSETQ. The CDR3, as DNA: TGCGCCAGCAGCTTTGACAGGGTTTACAATGAGCAGTTCTTC. Translation gives CASSFDRVYNEQFF.

This chain connects TRBV28 to TRBJ1-5, with D hard to call. The CDR3 consists of 18 residues. CDR1 is MDHEN, CDR2 SYDVKM, per germline. V gave up 1 base and J gave up 1 base, with 17 bases separating them. CDR3 residues: CASSLSPLSAESNQPQHF. In DNA form, the CDR3 reads TGTGCCAGCAGTTTATCCCCACTCTCAGCAGAGAGCAATCAGCCCCAGCATTTT.

The genes are TRBV20-1 and TRBJ1-3; D not certain. The germline V gene encodes CDR1 DFQATT and CDR2 SNEGSKA (reference sequence). The CDR3 runs to 11 residues. V lost 0 bases to trimming and J lost 8 bases, with 5 bases between them. For the CDR3, the DNA is TGCAGTGCTAGAGATCGAGACACCATATATTTT. Amino acid sequence: CSARDRDTIYF.

The V and J genes are TRBV7-8 and TRBJ2-7, with a tentative D call TRBD2 (5 bases). Looked up from germline, CDR1 is SGHVS and CDR2 is FQNEAQ. V lost 4 bases to trimming and J lost 2 bases, with 12 bases between them. This CDR3 is 14 amino acids long. The CDR3: CASSSRETTYEQYF. CDR3 DNA: TGTGCCAGCAGCTCACGGGAAACCACCTACGAGCAGTACTTC.

This clone has a handful of counts. The chain recombines TRBV5-1 with TRBJ1-1, with 9 bases aligning to TRBD1. The J segment lost 5 bases and the V segment lost 0 bases, leaving 8 bases of the junction unmatched. CDR1 is SGHRS, CDR2 YFSETQ, per germline. CDR3 length equals 16 residues. CDR3 sequence: CASSLAVTGGGTEAFF. As DNA, the CDR3 is TGCGCCAGCAGCTTGGCCGTGACAGGGGGTGGGACTGAAGCTTTCTTT.

This chain links TRBV5-1 with TRBJ1-1; 8 nucleotides line up with TRBD1. The V gene end was trimmed by 5 bases and the J gene end by 6 bases; junction bases not matched to a gene: 6. The V gene's germline CDR1 is SGHRS and CDR2 YFSETQ. This CDR3 contains 13 residues. In nucleotides, the CDR3 is TGCGCCAGCAGGCCGGGACAGGCCTCTGAAGCTTTCTTT. Translating gives CASRPGQASEAFF.

The V gene is TRBV18, the J gene TRBJ2-7; no reliable D call. CDR1 and CDR2 (germline): KGHSH, LQKENI. Between the trimmed V and J ends, which lost 6 bases and 1 base, there was a span of 16 bases. This CDR3 spans 15 amino acids. The CDR3 is CASSPAASRSYEQYF. The CDR3 region has the DNA TGTGCCAGCTCCCCCGCGGCTAGTCGGTCCTACGAGCAGTACTTC.

This rearrangement joins TRBV5-6 to TRBJ2-1, with 7 nucleotides matching TRBD2. This CDR3 has 14 residues. The V gene's germline CDR1 is SGHDT and CDR2 YYEEEE. V lost 7 bases, J lost 11 bases, and 15 bases stayed unmatched. In nucleotides, the CDR3 is TGTGCCAGCTGGGGGTCAGAACTAGCGCATAAGCAGTTCTTC. Protein: CASWGSELAHKQFF.

The chain recombines TRBV2 with TRBJ1-5; D call uncertain. Germline CDR1 reads SNHLY; CDR2 reads FYNNEI. The length of the CDR3 is 11 residues. V dropped 0 bases and J dropped 11 bases, with 5 bases sitting between them. The CDR3 region is CASSEAGAQHF. The CDR3 DNA reads TGTGCCAGCAGTGAAGCCGGCGCCCAGCATTTT.

The chain couples TRBV30 to TRBJ2-3, with 7 bases matching TRBD1. The CDR3 loop spans 15 amino acids. Germline CDR1 GTSNPN, CDR2 SVGIG (reference sequence). The ends lost 1 base at V and 4 bases at J; junction bases unmatched: 8. The DNA of the CDR3 is TGTGCCTGGAGTGGGAAAGGGGGCCTCCCAGATACGCAGTATTTT. Its protein product is CAWSGKGGLPDTQYF. Combining the CDR3 with reference TRBV30 and TRBJ2-3 gives the whole variable domain SQTIHQWPATLVQPVGSPLSLECTVEGTSNPNLYWYRQAAGRGLQLLFYSVGIGQISSEVPQNLSASRPQDRQFILSSKKLLLSDSGFYLCAWSGKGGLPDTQYFGPGTRLTVL.

The chain carries TRBV7-3 and TRBJ2-3, with D hard to call. The CDR3 extends over 15 amino acids. Germline loops: CDR1 SGHTA, CDR2 FQGTGA. V lost 5 bases, J lost 0 bases, and 12 bases lay in between. CDR3 sequence reads: CASSPSPISTDTQYF. The CDR3 DNA follows: TGTGCCAGCAGCCCAAGTCCTATCAGCACAGATACGCAGTATTTT.

This clone was seen more than once but under ten times. This chain links TRBV28 with TRBJ1-3; D may be TRBD1 (5 bases). Germline assignment: CDR1 MDHEN and CDR2 SYDVKM. The CDR3 sequence is 13 residues long. With 7 bases removed from V and 2 bases from J, the gap between germline ends came to 9 bases. The CDR3 here is CASMWGAGNTIYF. The CDR3 nucleotides read TGTGCCAGCATGTGGGGGGCTGGAAACACCATATATTTT. Complete variable domain (other parts from reference TRBV28 and TRBJ1-3): DVKVTQSSRYLVKRTGEKVFLECVQDMDHENMFWYRQDPGLGLRLIYFSYDVKMKEKGDIPEGYSVSREKKERFSLILESASTNQTSMYLCASMWGAGNTIYFGEGSWLTVV.

The chain couples TRBV6-1 to TRBJ2-6; D is perhaps TRBD1 or TRBD2 (5 bases each). This CDR3 spans 15 amino acids. Trimming removed 7 bases from V and 4 bases from J, with 14 bases in between. Germline V gives CDR1 MNHNS, CDR2 SASEGT. The chain's CDR3 is CASNLEGPGANVLTF. In DNA form, the CDR3 reads TGTGCCAGCAATTTAGAGGGGCCCGGGGCCAACGTCCTGACTTTC.

A few counts support this clone. The V call is TRBV4-1, the J call TRBJ2-5, with 7 bases identical to TRBD1. The CDR3 is 16 amino acids. V lost 3 bases, J lost 0 bases, and 7 bases stayed unmatched. Per germline, CDR1 MGHRA and CDR2 YSYEKL. The CDR3 protein is CASSQRMTGNQETQYF. Written as DNA, the CDR3 is TGCGCCAGCAGCCAGAGAATGACAGGGAACCAAGAGACCCAGTACTTC.

This clone was seen only once. V usage is TRBV5-1 and J usage is TRBJ2-3, with 11 bases identical to TRBD1. The germline gives CDR1 SGHRS, CDR2 YFSETQ. The CDR3 totals 15 residues. Trimming removed 0 bases from V and 4 bases from J; junction bases left unmatched: 1. This CDR3 reads CASSLVGQGADTQYF. The CDR3 DNA reads as TGCGCCAGCAGCTTGGTGGGACAGGGGGCAGATACGCAGTATTTT.

The J gene is TRBJ2-5, the V gene TRBV29-1; D is uncertain. CDR1 SQVTM and CDR2 ANQGSEA come from the germline V gene. With 0 bases removed from V and 4 bases from J, the gap between germline ends came to 6 bases. The CDR3 is 12 amino acids. The CDR3 DNA follows: TGCAGCGTTGAAGAGGGCGGAGAGACCCAGTACTTC. Amino acid sequence: CSVEEGGETQYF.

The chain combines TRBV5-1 with TRBJ2-7, with D tentatively TRBD1 (5 bases). The CDR3 totals 15 residues. Trimming shortened V by 0 bases and J by 3 bases, and 13 bases separated the two germline ends. Germline V gene data show CDR1 as SGHRS and CDR2 as YFSETQ. The CDR3 here is CASSLAGQGYYEQYF. Here the CDR3 DNA reads TGCGCCAGCAGCTTGGCCGGGCAGGGCTACTACGAGCAGTACTTC.